These T cell receptor beta chains were read from a single sample in a study of CD8+CD57+ T cells in acquired aplastic anemia. MiXCR, run by TCRdb on the reads, gives a single entry per CDR3 protein. The data hold approximately 220,000 distinct CDR3 sequences, with roughly 45% observed a single time. Sequencing input: sorted CD4+, CD8+, or CD8+CD57+ T cells (not recorded which) from PBMCs. These receptors came from a human donor with aplastic anemia. CDR3s include the opening cysteine and the closing phenylalanine or tryptophan. D genes are given only for firm matches. Expanded clones get a size class; other rows say once, few or many, or leave the size out.

J | length | D | V | size | CDR3 | DNA
TRBJ2-5 | 13 | TRBD2 | TRBV20-1 | many | CSANSGVYETQYF | TGCAGTGCCAATAGCGGGGTATATGAGACCCAGTACTTC
TRBJ2-3 | 13 | TRBD2 | TRBV6-1 | . | CASISSGGYTQYF | TGTGCCAGCATTTCTAGCGGGGGGTATACGCAGTATTTT
TRBJ2-3 | 15 | . | TRBV20-1 | . | CSARGQAESTDTQYF | TGCAGTGCTAGAGGTCAGGCTGAGAGCACAGATACGCAGTATTTT
TRBJ2-7 | 13 | . | TRBV10-2 | . | CASTSTVSYEQYF | TGCGCCAGCACTTCGACAGTATCCTACGAGCAGTACTTC
TRBJ1-5 | 14 | . | TRBV7-2 | many | CASSYGQNNQPQHF | TGTGCCAGCAGCTACGGACAGAACAATCAGCCCCAGCATTTT
TRBJ2-7 | 14 | . | TRBV7-9 | . | CASSPSFPLDEQYF | TGTGCCAGCAGCCCTAGCTTCCCTCTTGACGAGCAGTACTTC
TRBJ2-1 | 15 | . | TRBV15 | once | CATSLGTQAHNEQFF | TGTGCCACCAGCCTCGGGACACAGGCGCACAATGAGCAGTTCTTC
TRBJ2-5 | 14 | TRBD1 | TRBV3-1 | . | CASRYRDSAETQYF | TGTGCCAGCAGGTACCGGGACAGCGCGGAGACCCAGTACTTC
TRBJ1-6 | 15 | . | TRBV19 | . | CASSTAGSVNSPLHF | TGTGCCAGTAGTACCGCCGGGAGCGTGAATTCACCCCTCCACTTT
TRBJ2-1 | 18 | TRBD1 | TRBV4-1 | . | CASSQDVTGGNLNTEQFF | TGCGCCAGCAGCCAAGATGTGACAGGGGGGAACCTGAACACTGAGCAGTTCTTC
TRBJ2-7 | 12 | . | TRBV12-3/TRBV12-4 | . | CASSSRQVRLYF | TGTGCCAGCAGTTCCCGACAGGTCAGGCTGTACTTC
TRBJ2-5 | 13 | . | TRBV4-2 | many | CASSQAGLGTQYF | TGTGCCAGCAGCCAAGCGGGTCTCGGGACCCAGTACTTC
TRBJ1-3 | 11 | . | TRBV6-1 | . | CASRERSTIYF | TGTGCCAGCAGAGAAAGAAGCACCATATATTTT
TRBJ2-3 | 16 | . | TRBV19 | . | CASSTTGLGITDTQYF | TGTGCCAGTAGTACGACAGGCCTTGGAATAACAGATACGCAGTATTTT
TRBJ1-1 | 15 | . | TRBV20-1 | . | CSARGGGWRNTEAFF | TGCAGTGCTAGAGGAGGGGGATGGAGGAACACTGAAGCTTTCTTT
TRBJ1-1 | 16 | . | TRBV4-1 | many | CASSQEEDGMNTEAFF | TGCGCCAGCAGCCAAGAGGAGGACGGAATGAACACTGAAGCTTTCTTT
TRBJ2-2 | 16 | . | TRBV5-1 | . | CASSSPPRDNTGELFF | TGCGCCAGCAGCTCCCCACCGAGAGACAACACCGGGGAGCTGTTTTTT
TRBJ1-1 | 11 | . | TRBV29-1 | many | CSVVANTEAFF | TGCAGCGTTGTGGCAAACACTGAAGCTTTCTTT
TRBJ2-7 | 12 | . | TRBV19 | . | CASSQGVHEQYF | TGTGCCAGTAGTCAAGGGGTCCACGAGCAGTACTTC
TRBJ1-1 | 13 | . | TRBV18 | few | CASSPKKNTEAFF | TGTGCCAGCTCACCCAAAAAGAACACTGAAGCTTTCTTT
TRBJ1-2 | 14 | . | TRBV5-1 | many | CASSQLTGADGYTF | TGCGCCAGCAGCCAACTAACCGGGGCGGATGGCTACACCTTC
TRBJ1-5 | 17 | TRBD1 | TRBV15 | . | CATSNLGGGYSNQPQHF | TGTGCCACCAGTAACCTGGGAGGGGGCTATAGCAATCAGCCCCAGCATTTT
TRBJ1-5 | 15 | . | TRBV5-1 | . | CASSLDGVNNQPQHF | TGCGCCAGCAGCTTGGATGGGGTTAACAATCAGCCCCAGCATTTT
TRBJ2-5 | 13 | . | TRBV15 | . | CATSRDYIETQYF | TGTGCCACCAGCAGAGATTATATTGAGACCCAGTACTTC
TRBJ1-6 | 14 | . | TRBV24-1 | . | CATSDTGPNSPLHF | TGTGCCACCAGTGATACAGGACCGAATTCACCCCTCCACTTT
TRBJ2-3 | 14 | . | TRBV19 | many | CASRPRGGRDTQYF | TGTGCCAGTAGGCCCCGGGGTGGACGGGATACGCAGTATTTT
TRBJ2-7 | 15 | TRBD1 | TRBV2 | many | CASSLYGTGEYEQYF | TGTGCCAGCAGCCTTTACGGGACAGGGGAATACGAGCAGTACTTC
TRBJ2-7 | 16 | . | TRBV24-1 | . | CATRNAVAAGEGEQYF | TGTGCCACCAGGAATGCGGTGGCTGCCGGGGAAGGGGAGCAGTACTTC
TRBJ2-5 | 15 | . | TRBV19 | many | CASRPQRDSGETQYF | TGTGCCAGTAGGCCCCAGCGGGACAGTGGAGAGACCCAGTACTTC
TRBJ2-5 | 14 | . | TRBV6-6 | many | CASTRQGIEETQYF | TGTGCCAGCACTCGGCAGGGGATCGAGGAGACCCAGTACTTC
TRBJ2-2 | 13 | . | TRBV20-1 | . | CSAMRGDTGELFF | TGCAGTGCTATGCGAGGGGACACTGGGGAGCTGTTTTTT
TRBJ2-7 | 15 | TRBD1 | TRBV19 | . | CASSPPDRGNNEQYF | TGTGCCAGTAGTCCGCCGGACAGGGGGAACAACGAGCAGTACTTC
TRBJ1-5 | 14 | TRBD1 | TRBV2 | many | CASTEGAANQPQHF | TGTGCCAGCACAGAGGGGGCAGCAAATCAGCCCCAGCATTTT
TRBJ2-2 | 13 | . | TRBV12-3/TRBV12-4 | . | CASSEQGTGELFF | TGTGCCAGCAGCGAGCAGGGGACCGGGGAGCTGTTTTTT
TRBJ1-4 | 15 | . | TRBV19 | many | CASSMGKGTNEKLFF | TGTGCCAGTAGTATGGGAAAAGGGACTAATGAAAAACTGTTTTTT
TRBJ2-3 | 12 | . | TRBV2 | many | CASEGVTDTQYF | TGTGCCAGCGAGGGGGTCACAGATACGCAGTATTTT
TRBJ1-2 | 14 | . | TRBV19 | many | CASNTGGGVSGYTF | TGTGCCAGTAACACCGGGGGAGGGGTTTCTGGCTACACCTTC
TRBJ2-1 | 16 | TRBD2 | TRBV2 | many | CASSRTVAGGYNEQFF | TGTGCCAGCAGTCGCACCGTGGCGGGGGGGTACAATGAGCAGTTCTTC
TRBJ2-1 | 14 | . | TRBV18 | . | CASSPKETYNEQFF | TGTGCCAGCTCACCAAAGGAAACCTACAATGAGCAGTTCTTC
TRBJ2-3 | 12 | . | TRBV2 | . | CASSDPADTQYF | TGTGCCAGCAGTGATCCAGCAGATACGCAGTATTTT
TRBJ2-5 | 13 | TRBD2 | TRBV20-1 | . | CSAREGWEETQYF | TGCAGTGCAAGGGAGGGGTGGGAAGAGACCCAGTACTTC
TRBJ1-1 | 13 | . | TRBV28 | . | CASSLPPVTEAFF | TGTGCCAGCAGTTTGCCCCCGGTCACTGAAGCTTTCTTT